This TCR beta chain was found in a study of B cell selection in AIRE deficiency (dated by TCRdb to the late 2010s). For the study in its entirety: Researchers compared TCRbeta repertoires of sorted blood CD4+ conventional T cells and regulatory T cells in AIRE-deficient patients with those in healthy controls. The TCR-sequenced cohort comprised about 5 AIRE-deficient APECED patients and about 5 healthy control donors. What the research found in general, with its limitations: Among over 3,500 shared Treg TCRbeta sequences, 31.6% were shared exclusively by healthy donors and under 10% exclusively by patients, which suggests that Treg selection is less efficient in the absence of AIRE. Tconv and Treg cells from AIRE-deficient patients showed TCRBV gene usage, CDR3 length and TCR diversity similar to those of healthy donors. About 30.6% of the Treg TCRbeta sequences shared among healthy donors were detected in patient Tconv cells, suggesting that Treg-biased clones are diverted into the Tconv compartment. Sequencing covered only TCRbeta chains, and 35% to 40% of shared healthy-donor Treg sequences were also present in healthy Tconv, possibly due to differing TCRalpha chains. Shorter CDR3s were found in shared Treg sequences, reflecting a bias toward rearrangements containing few non-templated nucleotide insertions.

For sorting, conventional CD4 T cells were defined as CD4+CD127+ cells. Control samples came from healthy donors unrelated to the patients. Sorting of Tconv and Treg cells intended for TCRbeta sequencing was performed on a FACSAria flow cytometer. Sorted cells were collected into 5-ml round-bottom polystyrene tubes, and dry cell pellets were frozen at -80°C before sequencing. The CDR3 measures 12 amino acids from cysteine to phenylalanine. The read is trimmed to its CDR3 DNA, 36 bases read in frame from base 1. The immunoSEQ platform was used for TCRbeta chain sequencing. The published analysis was carried out like this. About 11x10^4 distinct in-frame TCRbeta sequences from patients and 130,000 to 150,000 from healthy donors were obtained from pooled conventional T cell repertoires. Treg TCRbeta sequences shared by two or more individuals were defined as public, and these public Treg TCRbeta sequences were subsequently searched for in Tconv repertoires. To test for differences between groups, Mann-Whitney U tests with Bonferroni-Dunn correction were run in GraphPad Prism 7.03. Imported from immuneACCESS, the table was reduced by TCRdb to in-frame sequences with V and J called. These copies leave out some clones; in studies compared against another copy, an unresolved V gene accounts for under half, and the cause of the remainder is not known. V, J and clone size are those of that table, while D and trimming were read from the DNA. The sample table records fewer than 30,000 clones; around 95% of these occur just once. Jointly, the top ten make up over 0.2% of the sample.

Worth noting for this clone: Its antigen specificity is not known. Base qualities were left out, and no much larger clone turns up one base away.

This sequence originates from a human donor in good health. The chain is made from TRBV21-1 and TRBJ1-2. TRBV21-1 is deemed a pseudogene. The sequenced sample consisted of CD4+CD127+ conventional T cells sorted from PBMCs. DNA sequence: TGTGCCAGCAGTGACCGGGCGGATGGCTACACCTTC. Translated, it gives CASSDRADGYTF.